This is a list of T cell receptor beta chains from one sample in a study of PD-L1 blockade in urothelial cancer. Clones were read by immunoSEQ multiplex PCR, and TCRdb kept only the in-frame ones, dropping some. Among about 100,000 clones, approximately 90% were seen once, and the ten largest hold 0.7% to 0.95%. The sequencing here drew on PBMCs, taken around atezolizumab (anti-PD-L1) treatment. The origin of the receptors is a woman aged 80 or over with urothelial cancer. The conserved cysteine and the conserved F or W are not part of the CDR3 here. The D gene is left open where the match is weak. Rows may omit the clone size; those that give it use once, few, many or a size class.

TRBV28,-,TRBJ2-7,-,ASRGYHSGSYEQY
TRBV5-1,TRBD2,TRBJ2-3,-,ASSRGLAGTTDTQY
TRBV30,TRBD1,TRBJ1-4,-,AWSWLGQGDEKLF
TRBV28,-,TRBJ2-7,-,ASSLNFYEQY
TRBV15,-,TRBJ1-1,-,ATSRDNRISAF
TRBV28,TRBD2,TRBJ2-1,once,ASSLGERGGLIEQF
TRBV19,-,TRBJ2-2,-,ASSLGTLGGELF
TRBV5-1,TRBD1,TRBJ1-1,-,ASSRRQGRNTEAF
TRBV28,TRBD2,TRBJ2-5,-,VSSTSGTVQETQY
TRBV19,-,TRBJ2-7,once,ASSMYAEVYEQY
TRBV6-5,TRBD1,TRBJ2-7,-,ASSLTGTGGYEQY
TRBV28,TRBD1,TRBJ2-5,once,AGGGSGTGEETQY
TRBV5-1,-,TRBJ1-1,-,ASSMGGVTEAF
TRBV6-1,-,TRBJ1-5,-,ASISGINQPQH
TRBV11-2,-,TRBJ1-2,-,ASSPLPPYGYT
TRBV2,-,TRBJ2-1,-,ASNWRHSYNEQF
TRBV7-8,TRBD1,TRBJ1-1,once,ASSSTGATLDAF
TRBV2,-,TRBJ2-3,-,ASSEGLFGLLTDTQY
TRBV7-2,-,TRBJ1-3,-,ASSSPPGSGNTIY
TRBV6-1,TRBD2,TRBJ2-7,-,ASSEAQAGVGAQY
TRBV19,TRBD2,TRBJ2-5,-,ASSILAGGQETQY
TRBV10-1,-,TRBJ2-1,-,ASNRQVSSYNEQF
TRBV5-1,TRBD2,TRBJ2-1,-,ASSLVGPGRDEQF
TRBV5-4,TRBD1,TRBJ1-1,-,ASTVGTGKNTEAF
TRBV27,TRBD1,TRBJ2-3,-,ASSLWGGTGTDTQY
TRBV30,-,TRBJ2-5,-,AWSGLQETQY
TRBV5-1,-,TRBJ1-4,-,ASSLGLLGRDEKLF
TRBV2,-,TRBJ1-3,once,ASSDLSGRSPFLSGNTIY
TRBV2,-,TRBJ2-6,-,ASRVAPGSTSGANVLT
TRBV7-3,-,TRBJ2-3,-,ASSPQGGDTQY
TRBV2,-,TRBJ1-5,-,ASSDRVSNQPQH
TRBV5-4,TRBD2,TRBJ2-3,once,ASSLEGLHTDTQY
TRBV5-1,TRBD2,TRBJ2-1,-,ASSLNLGGNEQF
TRBV18,-,TRBJ1-1,once,ASSPWSGGGLNTEAF
TRBV9,-,TRBJ2-3,-,ASSSIADYTDTQY
TRBV7-9,TRBD1,TRBJ1-5,once,ASNLQGNQPQH
TRBV30,-,TRBJ1-1,-,AWSVMNTEAF
TRBV6-1,-,TRBJ2-2,-,ASSDRDTYNTGELF
TRBV6-1,TRBD2,TRBJ2-3,-,ASSEGSGLVTDTQY
TRBV9,TRBD2,TRBJ2-3,-,ASSVVAGSTDTQY
TRBV15,-,TRBJ1-4,-,ATSRDTGPNEKLF
TRBV13,TRBD2,TRBJ2-1,-,ASSLSGTRALEQF
TRBV19,TRBD2,TRBJ2-4,once,ASSFAGLAGGRAKNIQY
TRBV18,TRBD1,TRBJ1-1,-,ASSPNRGVTEAF
TRBV5-1,TRBD1,TRBJ1-1,-,ASSLDFAGGGGAF
TRBV9,TRBD1,TRBJ1-1,-,ASSVTQGANTEAF
TRBV27,TRBD1,TRBJ1-1,-,ASSPGQGTTEAF
TRBV6-5,TRBD1,TRBJ2-2,-,ASSVRTGRELF
TRBV29-1,-,TRBJ2-7,-,SVSFVAGSYEQY
TRBV14,TRBD2,TRBJ2-1,-,ASSQGLAGVNEQF
TRBV5-1,TRBD2,TRBJ2-3,-,ASSTQLAGGPQGTQY
TRBV5-1,TRBD2,TRBJ2-1,once,ASSLSGENNEQF
TRBV20-1,TRBD2,TRBJ2-1,-,SARTSDEQF
TRBV28,-,TRBJ2-7,-,ASNPAAIYEQY
TRBV5-1,TRBD2,TRBJ2-1,-,ASSLAGLAGSNEQF